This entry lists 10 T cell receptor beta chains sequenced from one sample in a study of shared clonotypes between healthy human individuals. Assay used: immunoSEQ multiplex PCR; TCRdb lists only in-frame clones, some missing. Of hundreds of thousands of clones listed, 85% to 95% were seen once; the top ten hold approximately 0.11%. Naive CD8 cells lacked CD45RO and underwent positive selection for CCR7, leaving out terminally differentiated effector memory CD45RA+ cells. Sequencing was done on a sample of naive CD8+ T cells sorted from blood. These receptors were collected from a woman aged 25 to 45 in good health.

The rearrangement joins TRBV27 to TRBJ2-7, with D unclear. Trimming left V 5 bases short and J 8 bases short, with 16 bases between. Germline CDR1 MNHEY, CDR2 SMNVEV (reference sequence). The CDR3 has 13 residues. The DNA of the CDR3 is TGTGCCAGCAGTCCCGCAGACGCCGAAAAGCAGTACTTC. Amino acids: CASSPADAEKQYF.

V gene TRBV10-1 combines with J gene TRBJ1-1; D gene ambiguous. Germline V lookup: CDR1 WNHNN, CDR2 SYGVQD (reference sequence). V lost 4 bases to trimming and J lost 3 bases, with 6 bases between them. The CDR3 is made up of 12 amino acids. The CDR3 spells CASSGFYTEAFF. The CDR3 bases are TGCGCCAGCAGTGGGTTTTACACTGAAGCTTTCTTT.

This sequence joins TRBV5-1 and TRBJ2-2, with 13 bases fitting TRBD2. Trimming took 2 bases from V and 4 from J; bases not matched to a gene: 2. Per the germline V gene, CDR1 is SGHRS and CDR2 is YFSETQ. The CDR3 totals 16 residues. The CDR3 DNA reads TGCGCCAGCAGCTTCGGACTAGCGGGAGCCACCGGGGAGCTGTTTTTT. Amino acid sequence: CASSFGLAGATGELFF.

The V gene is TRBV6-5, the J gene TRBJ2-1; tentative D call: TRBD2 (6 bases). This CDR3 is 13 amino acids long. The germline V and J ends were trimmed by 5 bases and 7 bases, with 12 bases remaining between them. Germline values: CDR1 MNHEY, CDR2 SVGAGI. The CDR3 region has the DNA TGTGCCAGCAGTCCCGGGAGTGGTAATGAGCAGTTCTTC. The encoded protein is CASSPGSGNEQFF.

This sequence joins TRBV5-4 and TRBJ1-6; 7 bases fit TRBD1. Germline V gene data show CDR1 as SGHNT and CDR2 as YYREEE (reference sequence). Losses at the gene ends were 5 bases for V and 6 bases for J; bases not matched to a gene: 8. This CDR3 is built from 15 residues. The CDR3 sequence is CASSLGQERNSPLHF. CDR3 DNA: TGTGCCAGCAGTCTCGGACAGGAACGTAATTCACCCCTCCACTTT.

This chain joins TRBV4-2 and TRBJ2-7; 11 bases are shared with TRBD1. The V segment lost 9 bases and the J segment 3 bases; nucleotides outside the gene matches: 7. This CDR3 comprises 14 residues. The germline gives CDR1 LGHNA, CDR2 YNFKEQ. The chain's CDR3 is CASTPGQGGYEQYF. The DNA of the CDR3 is TGTGCCAGTACACCGGGACAGGGGGGCTACGAGCAGTACTTC.

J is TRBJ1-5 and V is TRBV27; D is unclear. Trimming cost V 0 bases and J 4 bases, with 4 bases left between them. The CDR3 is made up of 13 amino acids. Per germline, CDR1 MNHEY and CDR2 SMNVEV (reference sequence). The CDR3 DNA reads TGTGCCAGCAGTTTATCTCCAAATCAGCCCCAGCATTTT. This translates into CASSLSPNQPQHF.

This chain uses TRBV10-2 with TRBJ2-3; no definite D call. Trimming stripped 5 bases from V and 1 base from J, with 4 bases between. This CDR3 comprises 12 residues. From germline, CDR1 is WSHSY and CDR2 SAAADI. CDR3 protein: CASSTRTDTQYF. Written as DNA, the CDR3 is TGCGCCAGCAGTACTCGCACAGATACGCAGTATTTT.

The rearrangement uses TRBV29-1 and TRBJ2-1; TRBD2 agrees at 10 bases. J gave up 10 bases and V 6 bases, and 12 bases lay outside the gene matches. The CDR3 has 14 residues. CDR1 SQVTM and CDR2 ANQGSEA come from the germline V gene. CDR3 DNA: TGCAGCGTCGAGGGGCTAGCGGGAGTCGGAGAGCAGTTCTTC. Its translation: CSVEGLAGVGEQFF.

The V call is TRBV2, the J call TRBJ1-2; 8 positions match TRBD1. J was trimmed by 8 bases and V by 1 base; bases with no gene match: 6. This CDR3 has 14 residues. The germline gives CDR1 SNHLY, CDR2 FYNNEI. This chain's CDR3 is CASSEDTGGDGYTF. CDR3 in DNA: TGTGCCAGCAGTGAAGATACAGGGGGGGACGGCTACACCTTC.